The text below deals with one TCR beta chain. Its antigen is not identified. This specimen comes from a study of vaccination effects on CD4 cells after COVID-19. As for the study in general: Researchers obtained post-vaccine samples at a median of 72 days past the second dose. Study-level points and caveats: Researchers reported few convalescent patients and no early post-infection timepoints in the study. Marked clonal contraction was seen late after vaccination (in both infection- and vaccine-induced clones).

TCRdb's table, derived via immunoSEQ multiplex PCR, lists solely in-frame clones and lacks some. The sample has about 73,000 clones; around 70% are singletons. Upon completion of about eleven days in culture, CD4+ T cells were isolated. Participants got two doses of BNT162b2 or mRNA-1273 vaccine. It was on days 3 and 7 that half the medium was replaced with IL-2 medium. The specimen comprised CD4+ T cells from PBMCs cultured without peptide, sampled after COVID-19 vaccination. This sequence was found in a human donor who received a COVID-19 vaccine.

DNA for the CDR3: TGTGCCAGCAGCCACGGAGGTTCGGAGACCCAGTACTTC. This translates into CASSHGGSETQYF. V and J are TRBV7-9 and TRBJ2-5; TRBD2 might be the D (5 bases). The CDR3 has 13 amino acids. The germline V and J ends were trimmed by 5 bases and 5 bases, with 12 bases remaining between them. In germline, CDR1 is SEHNR, CDR2 FQNEAQ (reference sequence).